This T cell receptor (beta chain) originates from a study of blood T cell repertoires in COVID-19. In the study overall: There were acute and convalescent COVID-19 samples, and they came from the United States, Italy and Spain.

Libraries were prepared by immunoSEQ multiplex PCR; TCRdb keeps only in-frame clonotypes and omits some of them. Of about 260,000 clones in the sample, around 87% are singletons; the top ten hold around 2.5%. V lost 3 bases and J lost 5, with 8 bases in between. CDR1 and CDR2 from the germline V gene are SGHNT and YENEEA. The CDR3 loop spans 12 amino acids. The source of this sequence is a woman in her forties or fifties with acute or convalescent COVID-19. The material sequenced was peripheral blood. This chain joins TRBV11-3 and TRBJ2-7; D is uncertain. In DNA, the CDR3 is TGTGCCAGCAGCTTGGTCCCGGACGAGCAGTACTTC. Translated: CASSLVPDEQYF.